This record covers a single T cell receptor (beta chain). Germline loops: CDR1 MNHEY, CDR2 SVGEGT. The CDR3 is made up of 15 amino acids. The ends lost 5 bases at V and 2 bases at J; junction bases unmatched: 6. This record belongs to a study of blood T cell repertoires in COVID-19. On the study more broadly: Both acute and convalescent COVID-19 samples were obtained from the United States, Italy and Spain.

Methods used by the authors: Researchers report that nucleated cell counts were estimated from reference gene primer amplification. Sequencing used immunoSEQ multiplex PCR; TCRdb keeps in-frame clones, though not all of them. V, J and clone size are those of that table, while D and trimming were read from the DNA. The sample lists roughly 150,000 clones; roughly nine tenths were seen once. This clonotype was sampled from a woman aged 40 to 50 with acute or convalescent COVID-19. Sequenced input: peripheral blood. This chain connects TRBV6-2 or TRBV6-3 to TRBJ1-5; 7 bases match TRBD1. Written as DNA, the CDR3 is TGTGCCAGCAGTCTAACAGGGGCGGGCAATCAGCCCCAGCATTTT. Translated, it gives CASSLTGAGNQPQHF.